Listed below are T cell receptor beta chains from one sample, sequenced in a study of cytomegalovirus exposure and HLA in healthy donors. Assay: immunoSEQ multiplex PCR; the TCRdb copy retains only in-frame clones and omits some. The sample carries 110,000 to 150,000 clones, 75% to 90% recorded once. Material: PBMCs. These receptors came from a female donor in good health and CMV-seronegative. Each CDR3 is given with its conserved first and last residue. Each record gives: J gene, D gene, V gene, clone size, CDR3 protein, CDR3 DNA. D genes are given only for firm matches. Some rows have no size entry. The others give once, few or many, or a class for an expanded clone.

J: TRBJ2-2; D: NA; V: TRBV4-1; size: NA; CDR3: CASSQDSQTGELFF; DNA: TGCGCCAGCAGCCAAGATTCGCAGACCGGGGAGCTGTTTTTT
J: TRBJ2-5; D: NA; V: TRBV29-1; size: NA; CDR3: CSVVNPSFGETQYF; DNA: TGCAGCGTTGTCAATCCATCGTTCGGGGAGACCCAGTACTTC
J: TRBJ2-1; D: TRBD2; V: TRBV9; size: NA; CDR3: CASSVETSGLNGNEQFF; DNA: TGTGCCAGCAGCGTAGAGACTAGCGGATTAAACGGCAATGAGCAGTTCTTC
J: TRBJ2-2; D: NA; V: TRBV18; size: NA; CDR3: CASSPWDFTGELFF; DNA: TGTGCCAGCTCACCATGGGACTTCACCGGGGAGCTGTTTTTT
J: TRBJ1-4; D: TRBD1; V: TRBV5-8; size: NA; CDR3: CASSLGLQGDEKLFF; DNA: TGTGCCAGCAGCTTGGGGCTACAGGGGGATGAAAAACTGTTTTTT
J: TRBJ2-3; D: TRBD2; V: TRBV10-1; size: NA; CDR3: CASSDTGLAARSTQYF; DNA: TGCGCCAGCAGTGATACGGGACTAGCGGCCCGCAGTACGCAGTATTTT
J: TRBJ1-3; D: TRBD1; V: TRBV27; size: NA; CDR3: CASSQTGYGNTIYF; DNA: TGTGCCAGCAGTCAGACAGGGTATGGAAACACCATATATTTT
J: TRBJ2-5; D: TRBD2; V: TRBV5-4; size: once; CDR3: CASRPGLAGGGETQYF; DNA: TGTGCCAGCAGACCCGGACTAGCGGGAGGTGGGGAGACCCAGTACTTC
J: TRBJ2-7; D: NA; V: TRBV29-1; size: NA; CDR3: CSVERENYEQYF; DNA: TGCAGCGTTGAACGGGAGAACTACGAGCAGTACTTC
J: TRBJ1-3; D: NA; V: TRBV20-1; size: NA; CDR3: CSGRSGNTIYF; DNA: TGCAGTGGGAGGTCCGGAAACACCATATATTTT
J: TRBJ2-5; D: TRBD1; V: TRBV28; size: NA; CDR3: CASTYGTGRQETQYF; DNA: TGTGCCAGCACCTACGGGACAGGGAGGCAAGAGACCCAGTACTTC
J: TRBJ2-3; D: TRBD2; V: TRBV18; size: NA; CDR3: CASSPPAGAGDTQYF; DNA: TGTGCCAGCTCACCACCGGCGGGAGCGGGAGATACGCAGTATTTT
J: TRBJ2-7; D: NA; V: TRBV18; size: NA; CDR3: CASSQTGTYYEQYF; DNA: TGTGCCAGCTCACAAACCGGGACTTATTACGAGCAGTACTTC
J: TRBJ2-7; D: TRBD1; V: TRBV7-9; size: NA; CDR3: CASSFTRQGRYEQYF; DNA: TGTGCCAGCAGCTTTACCCGACAGGGGCGCTACGAGCAGTACTTC
J: TRBJ1-5; D: NA; V: TRBV18; size: NA; CDR3: CASSPRATGSNQPQHF; DNA: TGTGCCAGCTCACCAAGGGCCACAGGGAGCAATCAGCCCCAGCATTTT
J: TRBJ2-1; D: NA; V: TRBV9; size: NA; CDR3: CASSVARRYNEQFF; DNA: TGTGCCAGCAGCGTAGCTCGCAGATACAATGAGCAGTTCTTC
J: TRBJ2-1; D: TRBD1; V: TRBV5-1; size: NA; CDR3: CASSKGQSSYNEQFF; DNA: TGCGCCAGCAGTAAGGGACAGAGCTCCTACAATGAGCAGTTCTTC
J: TRBJ2-7; D: TRBD2; V: TRBV10-1; size: NA; CDR3: CASSETAGGLSEQYF; DNA: TGCGCCAGCAGTGAAACCGCGGGAGGACTTTCCGAGCAGTACTTC
J: TRBJ2-2; D: NA; V: TRBV5-6; size: once; CDR3: CASKRDGELFF; DNA: TGTGCCAGCAAACGGGACGGGGAGCTGTTTTTT
J: TRBJ1-1; D: NA; V: TRBV6-5; size: NA; CDR3: CASTRGESTEAFF; DNA: TGTGCCAGCACCCGGGGGGAGAGCACTGAAGCTTTCTTT
J: TRBJ2-1; D: NA; V: TRBV4-1; size: NA; CDR3: CASSQGLRGQRSSYNEQFF; DNA: TGCGCCAGCAGCCAAGGATTAAGAGGACAGCGATCCTCCTACAATGAGCAGTTCTTC
J: TRBJ2-5; D: TRBD2; V: TRBV30; size: NA; CDR3: CAWSGSGTGETQYF; DNA: TGTGCCTGGAGTGGTAGCGGGACGGGAGAGACCCAGTACTTC
J: TRBJ1-5; D: NA; V: TRBV19; size: NA; CDR3: CASSISVGGPSNQPQHF; DNA: TGTGCCAGTAGTATTTCCGTGGGGGGACCTAGCAATCAGCCCCAGCATTTT
J: TRBJ1-3; D: TRBD1; V: TRBV25-1; size: once; CDR3: CASSEFRGQANTIYF; DNA: TGTGCCAGCAGTGAATTCAGGGGACAGGCTAACACCATATATTTT
J: TRBJ1-1; D: NA; V: TRBV6-5; size: NA; CDR3: CASSPPQGQAFF; DNA: TGTGCCAGCAGTCCGCCGCAGGGGCAGGCTTTCTTT
J: TRBJ2-1; D: NA; V: TRBV7-3; size: NA; CDR3: CASSLTAGGNEQFF; DNA: TGTGCCAGCAGCTTAACCGCAGGGGGGAATGAGCAGTTCTTC
J: TRBJ2-7; D: NA; V: TRBV28; size: NA; CDR3: CASSLYRDTRYEQYF; DNA: TGTGCCAGCAGTTTGTACCGGGACACACGCTACGAGCAGTACTTC
J: TRBJ2-7; D: TRBD2; V: TRBV5-1; size: few; CDR3: CASSFELAGHNEQYF; DNA: TGCGCCAGCAGCTTTGAACTAGCGGGGCACAACGAGCAGTACTTC
J: TRBJ1-4; D: TRBD1; V: TRBV7-9; size: NA; CDR3: CASSEGQGATNEKLFF; DNA: TGTGCCAGCAGCGAAGGACAGGGGGCCACTAATGAAAAACTGTTTTTT
J: TRBJ2-7; D: TRBD2; V: TRBV4-1; size: NA; CDR3: CASSQDRLAEAYEQYF; DNA: TGCGCCAGCAGCCAAGACCGGCTAGCGGAGGCCTACGAGCAGTACTTC
J: TRBJ1-1; D: TRBD1; V: TRBV6-5; size: NA; CDR3: CASRAGTGANTEAFF; DNA: TGTGCCAGCAGAGCCGGAACAGGGGCGAACACTGAAGCTTTCTTT
J: TRBJ1-4; D: NA; V: TRBV29-1; size: NA; CDR3: CSVMQTNEKLFF; DNA: TGCAGCGTCATGCAGACTAATGAAAAACTGTTTTTT
J: TRBJ2-5; D: NA; V: TRBV28; size: NA; CDR3: CASTWHIQETQYF; DNA: TGTGCCAGCACTTGGCACATCCAAGAGACCCAGTACTTC
J: TRBJ2-7; D: TRBD1; V: TRBV5-1; size: NA; CDR3: CASSVTGSGSYEQYF; DNA: TGCGCCAGCAGCGTGACAGGGTCCGGCTCCTACGAGCAGTACTTC
J: TRBJ1-5; D: NA; V: TRBV28; size: NA; CDR3: CASSLLFGAQHF; DNA: TGTGCCAGCAGTTTGCTCTTTGGAGCCCAGCATTTT
J: TRBJ1-5; D: NA; V: TRBV15; size: NA; CDR3: CATSRARGTNQPQHF; DNA: TGTGCCACCAGCAGAGCCAGGGGCACAAATCAGCCCCAGCATTTT
J: TRBJ2-3; D: TRBD1; V: TRBV2; size: NA; CDR3: CVSSRTGQGTDTQYF; DNA: TGTGTCAGCAGTCGTACAGGACAGGGTACAGATACGCAGTATTTT
J: TRBJ2-7; D: TRBD1; V: TRBV6-5; size: NA; CDR3: CASSYAGGSSYEQYF; DNA: TGTGCCAGCAGTTACGCAGGGGGCTCCTCCTACGAGCAGTACTTC
J: TRBJ2-3; D: TRBD2; V: TRBV5-1; size: NA; CDR3: CASSLYYSRASGRQGDTQYF; DNA: TGCGCCAGCAGCTTGTACTATAGTCGGGCTAGCGGGAGGCAGGGAGATACGCAGTATTTT
J: TRBJ2-3; D: TRBD2; V: TRBV4-2; size: NA; CDR3: CASSQLAGVIDTQYF; DNA: TGTGCCAGCAGCCAACTAGCGGGAGTGATAGATACGCAGTATTTT
J: TRBJ2-7; D: TRBD1; V: TRBV5-4; size: once; CDR3: CASSQGQVSYEQYF; DNA: TGTGCCAGCAGCCAAGGACAGGTCTCCTACGAGCAGTACTTC
J: TRBJ2-3; D: NA; V: TRBV6-1; size: NA; CDR3: CASSESADTQYF; DNA: TGTGCCAGCAGTGAATCGGCAGATACGCAGTATTTT
J: TRBJ2-3; D: TRBD2; V: TRBV6-5; size: once; CDR3: CASSFLAGPTDTQYF; DNA: TGTGCCAGCAGTTTCCTAGCGGGGCCTACAGATACGCAGTATTTT
J: TRBJ2-7; D: TRBD1; V: TRBV11-2; size: NA; CDR3: CASSLWTGTYEQYF; DNA: TGTGCCAGCAGCTTATGGACAGGTACCTACGAGCAGTACTTC
J: TRBJ2-4; D: NA; V: TRBV9; size: NA; CDR3: CASSFGGDRDIQYF; DNA: TGTGCCAGCAGCTTTGGGGGCGATCGGGACATTCAGTACTTC
J: TRBJ2-1; D: NA; V: TRBV27; size: NA; CDR3: CASSFAHEQFF; DNA: TGTGCCAGCAGTTTTGCGCATGAGCAGTTCTTC
J: TRBJ2-5; D: NA; V: TRBV29-1; size: NA; CDR3: CSVEDSPGPQETQYF; DNA: TGCAGCGTTGAAGATTCCCCAGGGCCCCAAGAGACCCAGTACTTC
J: TRBJ2-5; D: NA; V: TRBV27; size: NA; CDR3: CASSLRRQETQYF; DNA: TGTGCCAGCTCCCTTAGGCGGCAAGAGACCCAGTACTTC
J: TRBJ2-3; D: TRBD2; V: TRBV27; size: NA; CDR3: CASSLWSSGGHTDTQYF; DNA: TGTGCCAGCAGTTTATGGTCTAGCGGGGGACACACAGATACGCAGTATTTT
J: TRBJ1-2; D: TRBD1; V: TRBV10-3; size: few; CDR3: CAISEGDREYGYTF; DNA: TGTGCCATCAGTGAGGGAGACAGGGAGTATGGCTACACCTTC
J: TRBJ1-2; D: TRBD1; V: TRBV19; size: NA; CDR3: CATYRGGDYGYTF; DNA: TGTGCCACCTACAGGGGGGGCGACTATGGCTACACCTTC
J: TRBJ2-5; D: TRBD1; V: TRBV6-5; size: NA; CDR3: CASSSFRQGIGETQYF; DNA: TGTGCCAGCAGTTCCTTCCGACAGGGAATAGGAGAGACCCAGTACTTC
J: TRBJ2-1; D: NA; V: TRBV5-4; size: NA; CDR3: CASSYGGGEQFF; DNA: TGTGCCAGCAGCTATGGGGGAGGTGAGCAGTTCTTC
J: TRBJ2-1; D: TRBD1; V: TRBV2; size: NA; CDR3: CATGQGATYNEQFF; DNA: TGTGCCACCGGACAGGGGGCAACCTACAATGAGCAGTTCTTC